The 9 T cell receptor beta chains listed next were all sequenced from one sample in a study of T cell repertoires in cytomegalovirus infection. TCRdb used MiXCR to reprocess the reads, holding one entry per CDR3 protein. The sample holds about 920,000 distinct CDR3 sequences, roughly 31% seen once. The antigens for these receptors are not known. The sequencing here drew on cultured CD8+ T cells from PBMCs, taken from culture after CMV antigen stimulation. The source of these receptors is a human donor in good health (CMV status not recorded). Some clones in this sample may be carry-over from other donors' samples.

This clonotype was seen a handful of times. The V call is TRBV12-3 or TRBV12-4, the J call TRBJ2-4; 8 bases match TRBD2. This CDR3 region has 14 residues. The V and J ends lost 10 bases and 2 bases, in that order; junction bases with no gene match: 7. In DNA form, the CDR3 reads TGTGCCAATTCGGGGGGGGCGACCAAAAACATTCAGTACTTC. Translating gives CANSGGATKNIQYF.

There are many counts of this clonotype. The rearrangement joins TRBV12-3 or TRBV12-4 to TRBJ2-1; 11 bases agree with TRBD1. V was pared by 6 bases and J by 10 bases, with 11 bases of the junction left unmatched. CDR3 length equals 15 residues. The chain's CDR3 is CASSAPGQGVGEQFF. In DNA form, the CDR3 reads TGTGCCAGCAGCGCTCCGGGACAGGGGGTAGGAGAGCAGTTCTTC.

The chain couples TRBV6-2 or TRBV6-3 to TRBJ2-7, with 7 bases identical to TRBD1. Germline V gene sequence: CDR1 MNHEY, CDR2 SVGEGT. The CDR3 loop spans 14 amino acids. V dropped 6 bases and J dropped 3; count of bases not matched to a gene: 8. CDR3 DNA: TGTGCCAGCAGCACCCATCAGGGGGTCTACGAGCAGTACGTC. Its protein is CASSTHQGVYEQYV.

This clonotype was seen just once. This rearrangement joins TRBV4-1 to TRBJ2-1; the D call may be TRBD1 or TRBD2 (7 bases each). Trimming removed 4 bases from V and 0 bases from J, with 13 bases in between. The CDR3 is 16 residues long. Per germline, CDR1 MGHRA and CDR2 YSYEKL. The CDR3 sequence: CASSPKRDSSYNEQFF. The CDR3 region has the DNA TGCGCCAGCAGCCCAAAGCGGGACAGCTCCTACAATGAGCAGTTCTTC.

The sample holds a few counts of this clonotype. V gene TRBV6-2 or TRBV6-3 combines with J gene TRBJ2-7; 8 bases fit TRBD1. J was trimmed by 6 bases and V by 4 bases; bases with no gene match: 11. From germline, CDR1 is MNHEY and CDR2 SVGEGT. This CDR3 is built from 15 residues. CDR3 nucleotide sequence: TGTGCCAGCAGTTCTGGACGTACAGGGGGTCTCGAGCAGTACGTC. This translates into CASSSGRTGGLEQYV.

The V and J genes are TRBV2 and TRBJ1-4; D unclear. The CDR3 is 14 residues long. Germline V gene sequence: CDR1 SNHLY, CDR2 FYNNEI. V lost 3 bases, J lost 8 bases, and 13 bases lay in between. The CDR3 region is CASSDSPVGEKLFF. CDR3 in DNA: TGTGCCAGCAGTGATTCACCCGTAGGCGAAAAACTGTTTTTT.

This clonotype was seen more than once but under ten times. The chain carries TRBV28 and TRBJ2-7; tentatively, D is TRBD1 or TRBD2 (5 bases each). V was pared by 5 bases and J by 6 bases, with 20 bases between. Looked up from germline, CDR1 is MDHEN and CDR2 is SYDVKM. This CDR3 has 15 amino acids. CDR3 bases: TGTGCCAGCAGTCGGATGTTTGGGGGAACGGGCGAGCAGTACGTC. As protein: CASSRMFGGTGEQYV.

The chain carries TRBV4-1 and TRBJ1-3, with TRBD1 as a possible D gene (6 bases). Between the trimmed V and J ends, which lost 0 bases and 3 bases, there was a span of 12 bases. The germline CDR1 and CDR2 sequences are MGHRA and YSYEKL. CDR3 length: 16 residues. CDR3 in DNA: TGCGCCAGCAGCCAAGATAGCCGCAGGGGTGGAAACACCATATATTTT. This encodes CASSQDSRRGGNTIYF.

The rearrangement links TRBV2 to TRBJ2-7; weak D call: TRBD2 (6 bases). With 4 bases removed from V and 5 bases from J, the gap between germline ends came to 12 bases. Looked up from germline, CDR1 is SNHLY and CDR2 is FYNNEI. The CDR3 spans 13 residues. The CDR3 loop is CASSGLASHEQYV. The CDR3 nucleotides are TGTGCCAGCAGTGGGCTAGCGTCCCACGAGCAGTACGTC.